The 17 T cell receptor beta chains in this list originate from one sample, sequenced in a study of human T cells and chemical hapten exposure. MiXCR, applied by TCRdb to the RACE reads, yields one record per CDR3 protein. The sample records some 380,000 distinct CDR3 sequences, 4.8% being singletons. Time point here: patch test 1, 2 weeks after DPC sensitization. The treatment: therapeutic diphenylcyclopropenone sensitization with weekly scalp DPC. The sequences come from whole blood, collected in connection with sensitization to the hapten diphenylcyclopropenone (DPC). Source of these receptors: a woman aged 50 to 60 with alopecia areata. Some clones in this sample may be carry-over from other donors' samples.

This clonotype was detected only a few times. The chain has TRBV2 and TRBJ2-1; TRBD1 or TRBD2 may be the D gene (5 bases each). This CDR3 has 11 amino acids. The germline gives CDR1 SNHLY, CDR2 FYNNEI. The V end lost 0 bases, the J end lost 12 bases, and 6 bases lay between the germline ends. The CDR3 bases are TGTGCCAGCAGTGAAGCGGGGGTGCAGTTCTTC. Translating gives CASSEAGVQFF.

This clonotype has a count of ten or more. The rearrangement joins TRBV7-8 to TRBJ1-6; a weak D match, TRBD1 (5 bases). V was trimmed by 4 bases and J by 7 bases, leaving 20 bases between them. The V gene's germline CDR1 is SGHVS and CDR2 FQNEAQ. The CDR3 spans 17 residues. CDR3 region: CASSSPGDGGGNSPLHF. In nucleotides, the CDR3 is TGTGCCAGCAGCTCACCCGGGGACGGAGGAGGGAATTCACCCCTCCACTTT.

The V and J genes are TRBV7-2 and TRBJ1-1, with TRBD1 as a possible D gene (5 bases). Trimming stripped 5 bases from V and 7 bases from J, with 14 bases between. Germline CDR1 reads SGHTA; CDR2 reads FQGNSA. CDR3 size: 13 residues. CDR3 DNA: TGTGCCAGCAGCAAGCAACGGACAAATGAAGCTTTCTTT. The encoded protein is CASSKQRTNEAFF. Full variable domain (missing parts from reference TRBV7-2 and TRBJ1-1): GAGVSQSPSNKVTEKGKDVELRCDPISGHTALYWYRQSLGQGLEFLIYFQGNSAPDKSGLPSDRFSAERTGGSVSTLTIQRTQQEDSAVYLCASSKQRTNEAFFGQGTRLTVV.

This clonotype was recorded at least ten times. This chain links TRBV27 with TRBJ2-3, with D perhaps TRBD2 (6 bases). The germline gives CDR1 MNHEY, CDR2 SMNVEV (reference sequence). The CDR3 contains 14 residues. Trimming pared 3 bases from V and 6 bases from J, leaving 13 bases between. CDR3 sequence (DNA): TGTGCCAGCAGTTTTGCGGGGAATGGGGATACGCAGTATTTT. It is translated as CASSFAGNGDTQYF.

This clonotype was seen repeatedly, ten times or more. This rearrangement joins TRBV21-1 to TRBJ2-7; the table's D call, TRBD1, was not checked against the DNA. TRBV21-1 is a pseudogene locus. The CDR3 has 17 residues. CDR3 region: CASSPWDSLIITYEQYF. CDR3 in DNA: TGTGCCAGCAGCCCGTGGGACAGCCTAATAATAACCTACGAGCAGTACTTC.

In this sample, this clonotype turned up many times. The rearrangement links TRBV6-6 to TRBJ1-1, with D unresolved. Germline CDR1 MNHNY, CDR2 SVGAGI (reference sequence). CDR3 length: 14 residues. Trimming cost V 0 bases and J 10 bases, with 15 bases left between them. This chain's CDR3 is CASSYSRGPSRAFF. CDR3 DNA: TGTGCCAGCAGTTACTCGAGAGGGCCTTCCAGAGCTTTCTTT.

This clonotype was counted at least ten times. The rearrangement joins TRBV6-6 to TRBJ2-4, with TRBD1 matching over 7 bases. The germline V gene has CDR1 MNHNY and CDR2 SVGAGI (reference sequence). CDR3 length: 14 amino acids. Trimming at V came to 5 bases and at J to 1 base, leaving 2 bases not matched to a gene. The CDR3 sequence is CASSIQGAKNIQYF. CDR3 DNA: TGTGCCAGCAGTATACAGGGGGCCAAAAACATTCAGTACTTC.

The sample holds a few counts of this clonotype. V gene TRBV12-3 or TRBV12-4 combines with J gene TRBJ1-5; no firm D call. The CDR3 is 13 residues long. V lost 2 bases, J lost 4 bases, and 6 bases lay in between. Written as DNA, the CDR3 is TGTGCCAGCAGTTTAAAGGGTAATCAGCCCCAGCATTTT. Protein sequence: CASSLKGNQPQHF.

This clonotype was seen repeatedly, ten times or more. The genes are TRBV6-5 and TRBJ2-5, with 9 nucleotides matching TRBD2. The CDR3 consists of 17 residues. Per the germline V gene, CDR1 is MNHEY and CDR2 is SVGAGI. The trim removed 2 bases at V and 3 bases at J, leaving 10 bases unmatched. CDR3 nucleotides: TGTGCCAGCAGTTACCGTTTGGGCGGGAGGGCCGAAGAGACCCAGTACTTC. It encodes CASSYRLGGRAEETQYF.

This clonotype showed up just a few times. The chain has TRBV7-9 and TRBJ2-7; TRBD1 matches 7 bases. The CDR3 contains 14 residues. Germline CDR1 reads SEHNR; CDR2 reads FQNEAQ (reference sequence). J lost 5 bases, V lost 5 bases, and 9 bases had no gene match. The CDR3 is CASSRLTGFHEQYF. The CDR3 region has the DNA TGTGCCAGCAGCCGACTGACAGGGTTCCACGAGCAGTACTTC.

This clonotype was counted many times. The chain has TRBV7-8 and TRBJ2-3; 10 positions match TRBD1. CDR1 is SGHVS, CDR2 FQNEAQ, per germline. CDR3 size: 16 residues. Trimming at V came to 5 bases and at J to 2 bases, leaving 7 bases not matched to a gene. CDR3 sequence reads: CASSHGTGAYTDTQYF. In DNA form, the CDR3 reads TGTGCCAGCAGCCACGGGACAGGGGCCTACACAGATACGCAGTATTTT.

The table lists this clonotype with many counts. This rearrangement joins TRBV27 to TRBJ1-1; D unclear. The CDR3 totals 14 residues. V was trimmed by 5 bases and J by 5 bases, leaving 15 bases between them. Germline CDR1 and CDR2: MNHEY and SMNVEV (reference sequence). The CDR3: CASSPGRGRTEAFF. As DNA, the CDR3 is TGTGCCAGCAGTCCCGGGAGAGGGCGAACTGAAGCTTTCTTT.

This clonotype has a count of ten or more. This chain connects TRBV6-1 to TRBJ1-6; D not resolved. The CDR3 spans 16 residues. Germline V lookup: CDR1 MNHNS, CDR2 SASEGT. V lost 2 bases and J 7 bases, leaving 15 bases between the germline ends. The CDR3 is CASSEWKGQANSPLHF. In DNA, the CDR3 is TGTGCCAGCAGTGAATGGAAAGGGCAGGCGAATTCACCCCTCCACTTT.

This sequence joins TRBV20-1 and TRBJ2-4; no firm D call. Germline CDR1 and CDR2: DFQATT and SNEGSKA (reference sequence). The CDR3 covers 14 residues. Trimming stripped 0 bases from V and 7 bases from J, with 13 bases between. The CDR3 region has the DNA TGCAGTGCTAGAGATCGAATGGGATGGAACATTCAGTACTTC. Its protein product is CSARDRMGWNIQYF.

This chain uses TRBV20-1 with TRBJ2-3; D possibly corresponds to TRBD2 (5 bases). V lost 6 bases to trimming and J lost 2 bases, with 21 bases between them. Per the germline V gene, CDR1 is DFQATT and CDR2 is SNEGSKA (reference sequence). CDR3 length: 16 residues. The CDR3 sequence: CSAHKEADVYTDTQYF. The CDR3 coding sequence is TGCAGTGCCCACAAAGAAGCGGATGTTTACACAGATACGCAGTATTTT.

The table lists this clonotype with many counts. This rearrangement joins TRBV6-5 to TRBJ2-3; D may be TRBD2 (5 bases). This CDR3 spans 14 amino acids. Germline lookup yields CDR1 MNHEY and CDR2 SVGAGI. Trimming removed 6 bases from V and 0 bases from J, with 10 bases in between. CDR3 residues: CASRTPGSTDTQYF. CDR3 bases: TGTGCCAGCAGGACCCCGGGAAGCACAGATACGCAGTATTTT.

Many counts were recorded for this clonotype. V and J are TRBV5-6 and TRBJ2-5, with TRBD2 matching over 12 bases. Germline V gives CDR1 SGHDT, CDR2 YYEEEE. There are 16 residues in the CDR3. The V gene end was trimmed by 3 bases and the J gene end by 5 bases; junction bases not matched to a gene: 8. The CDR3 reads CASSSRLAGVRETQYF. DNA for the CDR3: TGTGCCAGCAGCTCTCGACTAGCGGGAGTCAGGGAGACCCAGTACTTC.